Here is one TCR beta chain with its context. This clone was picked up a small number of times. The specificity of this receptor is unknown. It has no much larger one-base neighbor in the sample; base qualities were not kept. Libraries came from the immunoSEQ multiplex PCR assay. For the multiplex PCR, a mixture combining 60 forward primers for TCR Vbeta segments and 13 reverse primers for TCR Jbeta segments was used. The CDR3 region of rearranged TCR beta genes was amplified from genomic DNA by a multiplex PCR assay. The Illumina HiSeq System was used to sequence the amplified TCR beta libraries as 87-base-pair reads. The study's own analysis went as follows. In a later analysis, some 80 million unique TCR beta chains were counted across the 650 to 700 repertoires, and around 10 million of these chains were shared by at least two donors. To remove PCR and sequencing errors, raw reads were error-corrected and collapsed into unique sequences using a nearest-neighbor algorithm that merged closely related sequences. V, D and J gene segments were assigned by aligning CDR3 sequences to IMGT reference sequences. Each retained sequence needed at least a six-nucleotide match to both a V gene segment and a J gene segment. A rearrangement was called productive if the CDR3 had no stop codons and remained in frame with V and J, and every other rearrangement was called non-productive. Following IMGT convention, CDR3 was defined as the stretch from the second conserved V-encoded cysteine to the conserved J-encoded phenylalanine. The earlier analysis of 450 to 750 of the donors excluded any sequence lacking an unambiguous match to a single V gene segment. An earlier analysis of approximately 590 of the donors called V segments functional above 56.7% productive rearrangements and segregating when the between-donor standard deviation exceeded 5%. To diagnose cytomegalovirus status from the catalog of TCR beta chain sequences, a statistical classification framework was built. In a later analysis, TCR nucleotide sequences were compared against IMGT/GENE-DB human TR gene sequences so that V and J genes could be assigned. The TCRdist pipeline was used in a later analysis to assign CDR3 sequences and most-parsimonious VDJ recombination scenarios. In a later analysis, each TCR beta chain was defined by its CDR3 amino acid sequence together with its V-gene family, and reads without a unique V-gene family were excluded. As a way to deal with suspected cross-contamination and a sequencing artifact, a later analysis dropped roughly 620 nucleotide sequences that were highly shared and had low generation probability. In a later analysis, a clonal expansion index for each public chain was calculated from normalized within-repertoire ranks of inferred template counts. In a later analysis, generation probabilities were computed using a VDJ recombination model fitted to out-of-frame rearrangements, and the results were checked against IGoR. A later analysis scored TCR-TCR, TCR-HLA and TCR-CMV co-occurrence with hypergeometric tests, applying a repertoire-size bias correction to TCR pairs. To estimate false discovery rates, a later analysis permuted the HLA or CMV assignments 20 times. In a later analysis, co-occurring TCRs were grouped using DBSCAN, and TCRdist sequence similarity was added for clustering within HLA-allele-positive subsets. Co-occurrence clustering excluded repertoires with fewer than 30,000 or more than 120,000 public chains, plus five with anomalous nucleotide sharing. Drawn from immuneACCESS, this table holds only the in-frame rearrangements with V and J called that TCRdb kept. Clones are partly lost; checked studies trace under half to an unresolved V gene and leave the rest unexplained. The V and J calls and clone size are taken from that table; D and trimming were inferred from the DNA. The sample table contains under 100,000 clones; only one count was recorded for around 68% of them. 14% to 15% of the sample is in the top ten clones.

This sample stems from a study of cytomegalovirus exposure and HLA in healthy donors (dated 2017 in TCRdb). Context from the whole study: An earlier analysis of about 530 of the donors reported 276 Gb of sequence data and 100 million to 120 million unique TCR beta sequences obtained from roughly 170 million T cells. Roughly 300 gigabases of sequencing data and around 85 million unique TCR sequences made up an early release that covered over 550 HLA-typed donors. High-throughput TCR immunosequencing, statistical association of individual TCRs with disease status, and machine learning were combined to predict cytomegalovirus infection status. The genetic ancestry cluster associated with self-reported Caucasian donors included 70% to 85% of the roughly 400 genotyped donors. Using immunosequencing, the study profiled T cell repertoires from fewer than 850 subjects and related those repertoires to cytomegalovirus serostatus. Along with the 666-subject first cohort, a separate validation cohort of over a hundred different subjects was used. The number of typed donors differed by locus: roughly 629-640 for A, B, C, DRB1 and DQB1; 500 to 550 for DQA1; approximately 610 for DPA1; and 400 to 480 for DPB1. An earlier analysis of approximately 500 of the donors applied high-throughput TCR beta sequencing to assess whether each TCR beta V gene segment acted as functional or pseudogenic. All discovery cohort repertoires had been generated using a single sequencing platform. HLA typing included class I and class II loci at four-digit resolution. Donor age, sex, ethnicity and CMV serostatus were compiled together with the repertoire data. A later analysis re-analyzed previously published TCR beta repertoires from about 600 donors and added high-resolution HLA genotyping to study TCR occurrence patterns. In the later analysis, no new phenotypic data were used to find candidate immune exposures; instead, reliance was placed on TCR beta sequences and their occurrence across donors. Several DR-DQ haplotypes were handled as single units for association and clustering because linkage in the cohort was strong. The study aimed to test whether cataloging public T cell receptors could reveal signatures of past pathogen exposure. Genome-wide SNP genotypes for about 65% of the 666 donors were used in a later genetic analysis, which treated that subset as a discovery cohort. On average, roughly 250,000 unique TCR beta nucleotide sequences were sequenced per donor among fewer than 500 genotyped donors of the cohort, with roughly 20% of those sequences being non-productive.

The germline V gene sets CDR1 to MDHEN and CDR2 to SYDVKM. Cut back by 5 bases and 3 bases, the V and J ends lie 13 bases apart. There are 15 amino acids in the CDR3, from cysteine to phenylalanine inclusive. Only the CDR3 DNA stays, 45 bases, in frame from base 1. The cohort consisted of 666 healthy bone marrow donors. At the time of sampling, all cohort members were nominally healthy, though unrecorded immune exposures were likely present. The donor tested CMV seropositive, placing the donor among the 289 seropositive members of the cohort. A peripheral blood sample was collected from each donor, and TCR beta sequencing was performed on peripheral blood mononuclear cells. Genomic DNA extraction from the blood cell samples was performed with the Qiagen DNeasy Blood Extraction Kit. General conclusions and limits of the study: A total of around 150 TCR beta chains were listed by the study as associated with cytomegalovirus. In an earlier analysis of several hundred of the donors, most TCR beta V segments were observed in productive rearrangements about 87% or about 30% of the time, broadly matching IMGT annotations. A later genetic analysis reported fewer N-insertions in productive TCRs among donors in an Asian-associated ancestry cluster than the roughly 700-donor mean. Linkage disequilibrium might explain the correlated functional status among segregating V segments, but an unknown experimental factor could not be ruled out. In a later analysis, HLA-associated TCR beta chains were found to be more clonally expanded and to have lower generation probabilities than equally common non-associated chains. The only immune exposure information available for the cohort was CMV serostatus. A further reported finding was that TCR beta sequences accurately predicted the HLA-A and HLA-B alleles for most subjects in the first cohort. Because the 87-base-pair reads could not distinguish some IMGT-functional V segments, including TRBV6-2 and TRBV6-3, those segments were excluded. A cluster of highly shared sequence variants was judged likely to represent a technical artifact of the sequencing pipeline. Sequencing depth was assumed to be roughly uniform across donors in the presence/absence analyses, though that assumption may not hold. An association between a missense DCLRE1C variant and V-gene and J-gene trimming of TCR beta chains was found in a later genetic analysis and replicated in an independent cohort. According to a later analysis, most CMV-associated TCR beta chains appeared to be HLA-restricted, and the HLA associations seemed to be driven largely by CMV exposure. A few of the identified cytomegalovirus-associated TCR beta chains were confirmed in vitro to be specific for cytomegalovirus antigens. In a later analysis, TCR association rates were found to vary across HLA loci, with the most associated TCRs seen for DRB1 alleles and the fewest for HLA-C alleles. The cohort was sequenced for TCR beta chains only, and without alpha or paired-chain data the features that could be detected were limited. When HLA alleles, especially DR and DQ, strongly co-occurred, attributing TCR associations to individual alleles was difficult. The authors suggested that the approach could potentially be generalized to other disease states and immunological phenotypes. Because HLA typing was unavailable for some donors at each locus, only the typed subset was used in association tests. A later analysis associated some 17,000 TCR beta sequences with specific HLA alleles at a false discovery rate of 0.05. While some public TCRs were present in many individuals, most TCR sequences turned up only very rarely across donors. The classifier was reported to diagnose cytomegalovirus status with high specificity and sensitivity in both the original cohort and the validation cohort. Because counts were too low, seventeen rarely observed V segments, including chromosome 9 orphons, were excluded from the earlier analysis of under 650 of the donors. According to a later analysis, parvovirus B19, influenza, CMV and Epstein-Barr virus appeared linked to several top co-occurrence clusters.

Sequencing was carried out using PBMCs. This receptor was identified in a woman aged 40 to 50 in good health and CMV-seropositive. Recombination linked TRBV28 to TRBJ2-2, with TRBD2 as a weak D call on 5 bases. At the DNA level, the sequence is TGTGCCAGCAGTACGCTAAGCGGCTACACCGGGGAGCTGTTTTTT. Translated, this gives CASSTLSGYTGELFF.